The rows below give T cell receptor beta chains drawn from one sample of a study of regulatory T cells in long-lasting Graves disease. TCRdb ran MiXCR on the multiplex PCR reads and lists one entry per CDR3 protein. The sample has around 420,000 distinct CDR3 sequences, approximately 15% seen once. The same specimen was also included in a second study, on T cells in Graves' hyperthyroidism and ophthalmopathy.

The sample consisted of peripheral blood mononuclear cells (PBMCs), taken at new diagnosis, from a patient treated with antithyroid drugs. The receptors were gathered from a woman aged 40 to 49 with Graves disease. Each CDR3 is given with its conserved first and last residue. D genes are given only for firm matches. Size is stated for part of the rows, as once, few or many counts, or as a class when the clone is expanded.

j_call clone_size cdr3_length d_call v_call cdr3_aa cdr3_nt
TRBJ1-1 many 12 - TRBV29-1 CSVPGKLTEAFF TGCAGCGTTCCAGGGAAACTCACTGAAGCTTTCTTT
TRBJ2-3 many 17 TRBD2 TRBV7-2 CASRGLAGGVGSDTQYF TGTGCCAGCAGGGGGCTAGCGGGAGGCGTCGGGTCAGATACGCAGTATTTT
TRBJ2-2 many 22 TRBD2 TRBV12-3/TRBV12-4 CASSLGGVGSGSFSLNTGELFF TGTGCCAGCAGTTTGGGTGGAGTTGGTAGCGGGAGTTTTAGTCTCAACACCGGGGAGCTGTTTTTT
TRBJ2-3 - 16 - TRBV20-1 CSASRLASGGTDTQYF TGCAGTGCTAGTCGGCTAGCGTCGGGTGGCACAGATACGCAGTATTTT
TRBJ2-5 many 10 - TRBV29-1 CSVVWETQYF TGCAGCGTTGTTTGGGAGACCCAGTACTTC
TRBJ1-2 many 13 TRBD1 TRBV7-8 CASSSGQTYGYTF TGTGCCAGCAGCTCGGGACAGACCTATGGCTACACCTTC
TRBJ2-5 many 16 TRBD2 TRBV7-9 CASSLGWSSGKETQYF TGTGCCAGCAGCTTGGGATGGTCTAGCGGGAAGGAGACCCAGTACTTC
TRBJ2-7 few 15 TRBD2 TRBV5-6 CASSYGTSGPYEQYF TGTGCCAGCAGCTACGGGACTAGCGGTCCCTACGAGCAGTACTTC
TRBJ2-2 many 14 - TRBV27 CASSRWTDTGELFF TGTGCCAGCAGTCGTTGGACAGACACCGGGGAGCTGTTTTTT
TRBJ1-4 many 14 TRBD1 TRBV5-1 CASSQGATNEKLFF TGTGCCAGCAGCCAGGGGGCAACTAATGAAAAACTGTTTTTT
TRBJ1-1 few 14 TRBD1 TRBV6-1 CASSRGQANTEAFF TGTGCCAGCAGTAGGGGACAGGCGAACACTGAAGCTTTCTTT
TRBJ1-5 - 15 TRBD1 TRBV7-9 CASSPRTGGDQPQHF TGTGCCAGCAGCCCCCGGACAGGGGGCGATCAGCCCCAGCATTTT
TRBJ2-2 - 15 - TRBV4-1 CASSQGGRWSGELFF TGCGCCAGCAGCCAAGGGGGGCGATGGAGCGGGGAGCTGTTTTTT
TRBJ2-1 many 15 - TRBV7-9 CASSLSGVSYNEQFF TGTGCCAGCAGCTTATCGGGGGTCTCCTACAATGAGCAGTTCTTC
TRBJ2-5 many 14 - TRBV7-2 CASSLVGNQETQYF TGTGCCAGCAGCTTAGTAGGCAACCAAGAGACCCAGTACTTC
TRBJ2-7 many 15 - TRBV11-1 CASSIRDSDYYEQYF TGTGCCAGCAGCATCCGGGATTCCGATTACTACGAGCAGTACTTC
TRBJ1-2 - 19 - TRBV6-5 CASSYSIGQGSKLLGGYTF TGTGCCAGCAGTTACTCGATCGGCCAGGGGTCAAAACTTTTAGGTGGCTACACCTTC
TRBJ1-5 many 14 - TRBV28 CASSFGTGPQPQHF TGTGCCAGCAGTTTCGGGACGGGCCCTCAGCCCCAGCATTTT
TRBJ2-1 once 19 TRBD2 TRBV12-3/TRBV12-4 CATPREGGTSGRVWDEQFF TGTGCCACCCCGCGGGAGGGTGGGACTAGCGGGAGGGTTTGGGATGAGCAGTTCTTC
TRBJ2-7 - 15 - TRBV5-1 CASSLVYSSTYEQYF TGCGCCAGCAGCTTGGTTTACTCTAGCACCTACGAGCAGTACTTC
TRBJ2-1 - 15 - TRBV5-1 CASSFAGNEGGEQFF TGCGCCAGCAGCTTCGCCGGGAACGAGGGCGGTGAGCAGTTCTTC
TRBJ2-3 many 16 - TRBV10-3 CAISGNRASSTDTQYF TGTGCCATCAGTGGAAACAGGGCGTCTAGCACAGATACGCAGTATTTT
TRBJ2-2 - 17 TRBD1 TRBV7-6 CASSLGYRGLGTGELFF TGTGCCAGCAGCTTAGGGTACAGGGGGCTCGGCACCGGGGAGCTGTTTTTT
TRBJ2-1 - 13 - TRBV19 CASSTDRYNEQFF TGTGCCAGTAGCACTGACAGATACAATGAGCAGTTCTTC
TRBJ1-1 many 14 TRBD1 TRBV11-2 CASSFQGGNTEAFF TGTGCCAGCAGCTTCCAGGGGGGGAACACTGAAGCTTTCTTT
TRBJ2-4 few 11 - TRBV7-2 CASSFKNIQYF TGTGCCAGCAGCTTTAAAAACATTCAGTACTTC
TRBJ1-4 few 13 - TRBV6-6 CASSYSLFEKLFF TGTGCCAGCAGTTACTCGTTATTTGAAAAACTGTTTTTT
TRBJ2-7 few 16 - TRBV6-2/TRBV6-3 CASSYSSGPMLGEQYF TGTGCCAGCAGTTACTCTTCCGGACCCATGCTGGGGGAGCAGTACTTC
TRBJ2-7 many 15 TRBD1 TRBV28 CASSHDRALPYEQYF TGTGCCAGCAGCCATGACAGGGCCCTCCCCTACGAGCAGTACTTC
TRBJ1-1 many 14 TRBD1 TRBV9 CASSAGTGGTEAFF TGTGCCAGCAGCGCGGGGACAGGGGGCACTGAAGCTTTCTTT
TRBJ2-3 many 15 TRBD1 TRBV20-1 CSARAGDRGPDTQYF TGCAGTGCTAGAGCTGGGGACAGGGGCCCAGATACGCAGTATTTT
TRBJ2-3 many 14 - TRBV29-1 CSAGSGNLADTQYF TGCAGCGCGGGGTCCGGGAATCTCGCAGATACGCAGTATTTT
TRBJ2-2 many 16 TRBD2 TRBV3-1 CASSKISGRGTGELFF TGTGCCAGCAGCAAAATTAGCGGGAGGGGCACCGGGGAGCTGTTTTTT
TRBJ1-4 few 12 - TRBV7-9 CASSSHHEKLFF TGTGCCAGCAGCTCTCATCATGAGAAACTGTTTTTT
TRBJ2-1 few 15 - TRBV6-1 CASSPPGTPNNEQFF TGTGCCAGCAGTCCTCCCGGGACTCCCAACAATGAGCAGTTCTTC
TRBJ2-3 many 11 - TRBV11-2 CASSLQGSQYF TGTGCCAGCAGCTTACAGGGCTCGCAGTATTTT
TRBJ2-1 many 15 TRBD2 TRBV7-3 CASSRGLAGSYEQFF TGTGCCAGCAGTCGAGGACTAGCGGGATCATATGAGCAGTTCTTC
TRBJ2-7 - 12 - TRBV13 CATNRAARGQYF TGTGCCACTAATAGGGCAGCCCGGGGGCAGTACTTC
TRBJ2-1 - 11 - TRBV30 CAWSPRDEQFF TGTGCCTGGAGTCCAAGGGATGAGCAGTTCTTC
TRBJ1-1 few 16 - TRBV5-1 CASSLRERGMNTEAFF TGCGCCAGCAGTTTAAGGGAAAGAGGGATGAACACTGAAGCTTTCTTT
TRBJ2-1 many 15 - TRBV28 CASSLLRRDYNEQFF TGTGCCAGCAGTTTACTCCGGCGGGACTACAATGAGCAGTTCTTC
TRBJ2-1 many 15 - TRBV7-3 CASSLSWAVVDEQFF TGTGCCAGCAGCTTAAGTTGGGCAGTGGTGGATGAGCAGTTCTTC
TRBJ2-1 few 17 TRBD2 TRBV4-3 CASSQENGLADYNEQFF TGCGCCAGCAGCCAAGAGAACGGACTAGCGGACTACAATGAGCAGTTCTTC
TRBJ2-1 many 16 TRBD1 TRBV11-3 CASTLRGLSSYNEQFF TGTGCCAGCACCCTGAGGGGGCTGAGCTCCTACAATGAGCAGTTCTTC
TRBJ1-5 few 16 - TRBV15 CATSPRGVNDNQPQHF TGTGCCACCAGCCCCCGAGGGGTAAATGACAATCAGCCCCAGCATTTT
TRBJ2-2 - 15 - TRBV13 CASSLEGVNTGELFF TGTGCCAGCAGCCTAGAGGGGGTTAACACCGGGGAGCTGTTTTTT
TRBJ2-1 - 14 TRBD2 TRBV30 CARGYGAGVTEQFF TGTGCCCGGGGCTATGGAGCGGGAGTGACTGAGCAGTTCTTC
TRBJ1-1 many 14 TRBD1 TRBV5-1 CASRQGVSNTEAFF TGCGCCAGCAGACAGGGGGTGTCGAACACTGAAGCTTTCTTT
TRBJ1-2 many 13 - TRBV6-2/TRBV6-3 CASSYSQGYGYTF TGTGCCAGCAGTTACTCACAGGGCTATGGCTACACCTTC
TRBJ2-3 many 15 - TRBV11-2 CASSLYGRAEDTQYF TGTGCCAGCAGCTTATACGGCAGGGCGGAGGATACGCAGTATTTT
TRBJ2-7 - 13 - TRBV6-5 CASSYGTYYEQYF TGTGCCAGCAGTTACGGGACTTACTACGAGCAGTACTTC
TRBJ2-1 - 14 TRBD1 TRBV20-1 CSARGQGAYNEQFF TGCAGTGCTAGGGGACAGGGGGCCTACAATGAGCAGTTCTTC
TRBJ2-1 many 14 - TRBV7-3 CASSTSGGVGEQFF TGTGCCAGCAGCACCTCGGGCGGGGTTGGTGAGCAGTTCTTC
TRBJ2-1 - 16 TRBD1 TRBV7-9 CASSPGGGCSYNEQFF TGTGCCAGCAGCCCAGGGGGTGGTTGCTCCTACAATGAGCAGTTCTTC